The source of this T cell receptor (beta chain) is a study of T cell responses to AZD1222 COVID-19 vaccine. Study findings and constraints: The breadth and depth of Spike-specific TCRs increased once two AZD1222 doses had been given. Recipients of AZD1222 seropositive at baseline numbered only 5 to 7.

On this clone itself: Its antigen is currently unknown.

Only in-frame clones appear in the TCRdb table, and some are missing; sequencing was by immunoSEQ multiplex PCR. The table lists about 160,000 clones, roughly 90% of them singletons. Germline CDR1 and CDR2: MNHEY and SVGAGI. Trimming stripped 4 bases from V and 1 base from J, with 13 bases between. The CDR3 spans 15 residues. The gene calls are TRBV6-5 and TRBJ1-1, with D possibly matching TRBD1 (5 bases). The sample in question was peripheral blood, obtained 28 days after the second AZD1222 dose. The TCR comes from an adult who received the AZD1222 COVID-19 vaccine. In nucleotides, the CDR3 is TGTGCCAGCAGTTCCCGCGTTGGGGGGAACACTGAAGCTTTCTTT. Translating gives CASSSRVGGNTEAFF.